Below, one TCR beta chain is given with its context. Its antigen is unidentified. Individuals having autoimmune disease history or systemic immunosuppression were not enrolled. These data originate in a study of OX40 agonist ivuxolimab in advanced cancers. Broader study findings: The 0.1-3.0 mg/kg partial responders had among the lowest clonal expansion.

TCRdb's table, derived via immunoSEQ multiplex PCR, lists solely in-frame clones and lacks some. The sample records around 98,000 clones, approximately 88% being singletons. The germline gives CDR1 SNHLY, CDR2 FYNNEI. V was shortened by 6 bases and J by 3 bases, with 2 bases between the two germline ends. The CDR3 runs to 11 residues. The sequencing here drew on CD4+ or CD8+ T cells sorted from blood, taken in a trial of the OX40 agonist ivuxolimab. The sequence was obtained from an adult with an advanced solid tumor such as melanoma, head and neck, liver or kidney cancer. The gene calls are TRBV2 and TRBJ2-2, with D unclear. The CDR3 region has the DNA TGTGCCAGCAGGTACACCGGGGAGCTGTTTTTT. It specifies CASRYTGELFF.